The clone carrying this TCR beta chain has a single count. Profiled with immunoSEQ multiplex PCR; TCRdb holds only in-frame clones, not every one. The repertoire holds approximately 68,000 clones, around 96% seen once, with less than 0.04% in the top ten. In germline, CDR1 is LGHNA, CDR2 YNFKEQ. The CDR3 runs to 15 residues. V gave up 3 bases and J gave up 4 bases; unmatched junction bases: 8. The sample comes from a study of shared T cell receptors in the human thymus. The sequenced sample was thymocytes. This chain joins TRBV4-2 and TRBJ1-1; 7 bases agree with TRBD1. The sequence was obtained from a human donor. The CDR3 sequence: CASSQDRTLGTEAFF. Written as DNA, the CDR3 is TGTGCCAGCAGCCAGGACAGGACCCTGGGCACTGAAGCTTTCTTT.